These 5 T cell receptor beta chains share one sample of origin, sequenced in a study of cytomegalovirus exposure and HLA in healthy donors. Both 60 Vbeta primers and 13 Jbeta primers went into the PCR. TCRdb keeps only in-frame clones here, not all; method: immunoSEQ multiplex PCR. This sample yields under 200,000 clones, of which about 83% are seen a single time; less than 6% belongs to the top ten. The sequencing input was PBMCs. These receptors all come from a woman aged 25 to 39 in good health and CMV-seropositive.

The CDR3 DNA reads as TGTGCCAGCAGCCCGACTAGCTGGGCCTACAATGAGCAGTTCTTC. Translating it yields CASSPTSWAYNEQFF. The rearrangement uses TRBV11-3 and TRBJ2-1; 7 bases line up with TRBD2. Losses at the gene ends were 5 bases for V and 2 bases for J; bases not matched to a gene: 6. In germline, CDR1 is SGHNT, CDR2 YENEEA. The length of the CDR3 is 15 residues.

V and J are TRBV4-3 and TRBJ2-1, with 7 bases aligning to TRBD2. This CDR3 has 12 amino acids. CDR1 and CDR2 (germline): LGHNA, YSLEER. With V trimmed by 5 bases and J by 11 bases, 6 bases remained unmatched. CDR3 nucleotides: TGCGCCAGCAGCAAACTAGCGCTCCAGCAGTTCTTC. This encodes CASSKLALQQFF.

The V and J genes are TRBV19 and TRBJ2-1, with D possibly being TRBD2 (5 bases). Trimming removed 6 bases at V and 3 bases at J, with 9 bases between. The CDR3 has 13 amino acids. CDR1 and CDR2 from the germline V gene are LNHDA and SQIVND (reference sequence). The DNA of the CDR3 is TGTGCCAGTAGCCTCCGGGACTACAATGAGCAGTTCTTC. Amino acid sequence: CASSLRDYNEQFF.

In this sample, this clone turned up once. The V and J genes are TRBV6-1 and TRBJ1-5, with 7 bases fitting TRBD1. V gave up 5 bases and J gave up 5 bases; unmatched junction bases: 6. Germline values: CDR1 MNHNS, CDR2 SASEGT. CDR3 size: 14 residues. This chain's CDR3 is CASSYVTGDQPQHF. CDR3 DNA sequence: TGTGCCAGCAGTTATGTTACAGGGGATCAGCCCCAGCATTTT.

This clone was seen only once. This chain connects TRBV9 to TRBJ2-3; weak D call: TRBD1 (5 bases). In germline, CDR1 is SGDLS, CDR2 YYNGEE. With 0 bases removed from V and 4 bases from J, the gap between germline ends came to 12 bases. CDR3 length: 15 amino acids. This chain's CDR3 is CASSVEGLPADTQYF. CDR3 in DNA: TGTGCCAGCAGCGTAGAGGGGCTCCCGGCAGATACGCAGTATTTT.